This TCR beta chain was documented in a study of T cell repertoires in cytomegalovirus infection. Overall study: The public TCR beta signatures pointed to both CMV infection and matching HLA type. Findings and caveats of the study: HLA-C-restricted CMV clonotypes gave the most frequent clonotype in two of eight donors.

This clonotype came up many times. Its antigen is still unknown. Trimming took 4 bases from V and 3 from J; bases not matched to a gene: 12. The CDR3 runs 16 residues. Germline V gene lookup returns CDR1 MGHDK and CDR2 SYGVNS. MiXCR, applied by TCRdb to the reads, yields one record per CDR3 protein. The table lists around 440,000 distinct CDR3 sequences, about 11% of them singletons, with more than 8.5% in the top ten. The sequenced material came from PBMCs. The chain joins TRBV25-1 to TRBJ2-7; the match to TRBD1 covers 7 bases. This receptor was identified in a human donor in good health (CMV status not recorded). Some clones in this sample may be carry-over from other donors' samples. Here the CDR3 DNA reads TGTGCCAGCAGTGTAAATTCCAGGGGGTCCAGCTACGAGCAGTACTTC. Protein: CASSVNSRGSSYEQYF.